Here is one T cell receptor (beta chain) with its context. Other nucleotide sequences in the sample specify the same CDR3. The data are from a study of blood T cell repertoires in COVID-19. The wider study: Acute and convalescent COVID-19 specimens originated in the United States, Italy and Spain.

Source study methods: Quantification of nucleated cells was approximated via reference gene primer amplification. Sequenced by immunoSEQ multiplex PCR; TCRdb stores in-frame clones only, minus some. V and J calls and clone size come straight from that table; D and trimming were deduced from the DNA. The repertoire has roughly 700,000 clones, 80% to 90% of them found once; the top ten carry over 0.2%. The specimen was peripheral blood. This TCR came from a woman aged 18-29 years with acute or convalescent COVID-19.

CDR3 nucleotide sequence: TGTGCCAGCAGCCCGAGCGGGGGGGCCTACGAGCAGTACTTC. Amino acids: CASSPSGGAYEQYF. The V call is TRBV9, the J call TRBJ2-7; TRBD2 matches at 10 bases. The CDR3 runs 14 residues. Germline V gene lookup returns CDR1 SGDLS and CDR2 YYNGEE. Losses at the gene ends were 4 bases for V and 2 bases for J; bases not matched to a gene: 3. Full variable domain (missing parts from reference TRBV9 and TRBJ2-7): DSGVTQTPKHLITATGQRVTLRCSPRSGDLSVYWYQQSLDQGLQFLIQYYNGEERAKGNILERFSAQQFPDLHSELNLSSLELGDSALYFCASSPSGGAYEQYFGPGTRLTVT.